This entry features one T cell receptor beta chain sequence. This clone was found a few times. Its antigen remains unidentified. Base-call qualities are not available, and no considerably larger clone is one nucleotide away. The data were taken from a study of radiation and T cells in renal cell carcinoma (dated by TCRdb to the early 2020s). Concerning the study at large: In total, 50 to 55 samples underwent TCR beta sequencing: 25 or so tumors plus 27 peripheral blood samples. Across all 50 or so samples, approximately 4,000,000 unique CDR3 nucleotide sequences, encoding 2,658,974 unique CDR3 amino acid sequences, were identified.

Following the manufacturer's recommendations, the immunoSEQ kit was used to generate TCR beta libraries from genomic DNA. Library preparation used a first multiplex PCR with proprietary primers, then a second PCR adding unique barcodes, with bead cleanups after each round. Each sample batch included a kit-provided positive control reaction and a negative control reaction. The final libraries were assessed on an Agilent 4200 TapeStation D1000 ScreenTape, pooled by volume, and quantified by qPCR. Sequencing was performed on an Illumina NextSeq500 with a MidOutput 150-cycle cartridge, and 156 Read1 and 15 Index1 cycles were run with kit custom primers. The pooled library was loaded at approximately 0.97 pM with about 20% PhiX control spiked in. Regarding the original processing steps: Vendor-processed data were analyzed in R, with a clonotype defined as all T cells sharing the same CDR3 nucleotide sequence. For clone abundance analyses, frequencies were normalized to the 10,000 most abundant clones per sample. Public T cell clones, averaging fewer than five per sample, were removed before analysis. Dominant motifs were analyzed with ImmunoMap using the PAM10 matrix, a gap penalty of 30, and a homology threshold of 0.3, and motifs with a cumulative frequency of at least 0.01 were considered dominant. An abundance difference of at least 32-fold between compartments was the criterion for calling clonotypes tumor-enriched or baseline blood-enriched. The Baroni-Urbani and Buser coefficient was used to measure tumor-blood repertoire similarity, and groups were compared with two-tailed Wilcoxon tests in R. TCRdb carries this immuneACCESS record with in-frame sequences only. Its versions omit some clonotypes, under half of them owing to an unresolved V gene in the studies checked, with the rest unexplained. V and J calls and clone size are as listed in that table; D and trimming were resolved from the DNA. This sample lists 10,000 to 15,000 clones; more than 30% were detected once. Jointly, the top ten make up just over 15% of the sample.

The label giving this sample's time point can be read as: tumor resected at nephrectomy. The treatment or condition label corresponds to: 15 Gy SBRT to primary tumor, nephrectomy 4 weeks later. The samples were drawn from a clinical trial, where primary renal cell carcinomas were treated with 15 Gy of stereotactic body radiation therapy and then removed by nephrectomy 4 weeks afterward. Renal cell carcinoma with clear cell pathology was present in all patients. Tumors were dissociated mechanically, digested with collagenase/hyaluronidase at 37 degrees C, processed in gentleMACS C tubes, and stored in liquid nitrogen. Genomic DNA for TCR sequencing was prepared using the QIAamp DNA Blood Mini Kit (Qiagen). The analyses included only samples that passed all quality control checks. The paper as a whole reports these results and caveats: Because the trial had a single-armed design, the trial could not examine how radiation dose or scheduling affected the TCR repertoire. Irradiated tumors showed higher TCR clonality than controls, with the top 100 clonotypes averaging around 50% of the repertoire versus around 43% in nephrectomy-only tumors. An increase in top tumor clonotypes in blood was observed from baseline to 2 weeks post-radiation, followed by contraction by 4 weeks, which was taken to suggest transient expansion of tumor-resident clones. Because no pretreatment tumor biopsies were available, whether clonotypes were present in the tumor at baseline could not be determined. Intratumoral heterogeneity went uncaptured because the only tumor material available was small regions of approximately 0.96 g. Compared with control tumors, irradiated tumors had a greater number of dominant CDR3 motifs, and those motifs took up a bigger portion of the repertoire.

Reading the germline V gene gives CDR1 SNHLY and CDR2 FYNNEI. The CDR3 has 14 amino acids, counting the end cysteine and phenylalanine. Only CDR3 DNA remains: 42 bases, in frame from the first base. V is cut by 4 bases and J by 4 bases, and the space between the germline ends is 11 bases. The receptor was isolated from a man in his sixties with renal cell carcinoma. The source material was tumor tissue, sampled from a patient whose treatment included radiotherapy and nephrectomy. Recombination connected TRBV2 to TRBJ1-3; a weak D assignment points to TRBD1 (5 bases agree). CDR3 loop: CASSVVGEGNTIYF. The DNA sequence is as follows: TGTGCCAGCAGTGTGGTGGGGGAAGGAAACACCATATATTTT. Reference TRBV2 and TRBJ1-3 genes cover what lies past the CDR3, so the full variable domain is EPEVTQTPSHQVTQMGQEVILRCVPISNHLYFYWYRQILGQKVEFLVSFYNNEISEKSEIFDDQFSVERPDGSNFTLKIRSTKLEDSAMYFCASSVVGEGNTIYFGEGSWLTVV.